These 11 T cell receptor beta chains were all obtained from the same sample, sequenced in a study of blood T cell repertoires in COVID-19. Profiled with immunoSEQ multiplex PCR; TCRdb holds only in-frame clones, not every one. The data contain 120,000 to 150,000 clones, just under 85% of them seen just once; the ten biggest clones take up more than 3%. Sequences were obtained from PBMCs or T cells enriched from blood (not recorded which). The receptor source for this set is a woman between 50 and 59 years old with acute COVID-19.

CDR3 bases: TGTGCCAGCAGTGAAGCGGGAGTCTACAATGAGCAGTTCTTC. Residues: CASSEAGVYNEQFF. The V gene is TRBV2, the J gene TRBJ2-1; D possibly corresponds to TRBD2 (5 bases). Germline values: CDR1 SNHLY, CDR2 FYNNEI. V was pared by 0 bases and J by 3 bases, with 6 bases between. There are 14 residues in the CDR3.

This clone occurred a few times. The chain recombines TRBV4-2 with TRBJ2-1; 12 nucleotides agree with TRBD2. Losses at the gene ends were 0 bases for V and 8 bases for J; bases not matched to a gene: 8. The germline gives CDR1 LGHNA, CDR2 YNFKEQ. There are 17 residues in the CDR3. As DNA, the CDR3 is TGTGCCAGCAGCCAAGATTTGCTGACTAGCGGGAGCTATGAGCAGTTCTTC. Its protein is CASSQDLLTSGSYEQFF.

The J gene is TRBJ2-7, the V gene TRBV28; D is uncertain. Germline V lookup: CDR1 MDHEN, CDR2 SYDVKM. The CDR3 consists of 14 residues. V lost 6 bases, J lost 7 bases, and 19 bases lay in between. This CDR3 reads CASSTETPPGEQYF. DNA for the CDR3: TGTGCCAGCAGCACAGAAACCCCCCCTGGGGAGCAGTACTTC.

The CDR3 DNA is TGTGCCAGCAGCCAAGGCCTAGCGGAGGGCGATACGCAGTATTTT. Protein product: CASSQGLAEGDTQYF. The chain has TRBV3-1 (or the pseudogene TRBV3-2) and TRBJ2-3; 7 positions agree with TRBD2. Trimming cost V 1 base and J 6 bases; bases outside gene matches: 7. From germline, CDR1 is LGHDT and CDR2 YNNKEL (reference sequence). The CDR3 runs to 15 residues.

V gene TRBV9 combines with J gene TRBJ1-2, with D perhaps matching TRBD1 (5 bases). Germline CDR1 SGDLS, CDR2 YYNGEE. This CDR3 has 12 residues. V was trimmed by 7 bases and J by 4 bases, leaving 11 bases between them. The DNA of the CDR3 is TGTGCCAGCGGGGGGAGGGCCTATGGCTACACCTTC. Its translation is CASGGRAYGYTF.

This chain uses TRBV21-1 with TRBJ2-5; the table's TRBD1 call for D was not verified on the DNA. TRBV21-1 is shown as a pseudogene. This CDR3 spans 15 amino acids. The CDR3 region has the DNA TGTGCCAGCAGCAAAGGGGGGCCTCACCAAGAGACCCAGTACTTC. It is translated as CASSKGGPHQETQYF.

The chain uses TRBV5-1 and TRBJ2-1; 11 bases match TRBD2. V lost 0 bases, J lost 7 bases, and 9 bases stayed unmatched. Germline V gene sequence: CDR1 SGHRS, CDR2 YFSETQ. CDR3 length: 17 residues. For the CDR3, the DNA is TGCGCCAGCAGCTTGGCGGTAGCGGGAGGGCCGGTAAATGAGCAGTTCTTC. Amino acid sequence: CASSLAVAGGPVNEQFF. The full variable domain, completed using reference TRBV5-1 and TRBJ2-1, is KAGVTQTPRYLIKTRGQQVTLSCSPISGHRSVSWYQQTPGQGLQFLFEYFSETQRNKGNFPGRFSGRQFSNSRSEMNVSTLELGDSALYLCASSLAVAGGPVNEQFFGPGTRLTVL.

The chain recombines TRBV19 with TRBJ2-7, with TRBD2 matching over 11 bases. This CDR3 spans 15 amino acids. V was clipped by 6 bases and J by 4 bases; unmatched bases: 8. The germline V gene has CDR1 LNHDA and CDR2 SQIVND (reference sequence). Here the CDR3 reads CASSVSGRAWYEQYF. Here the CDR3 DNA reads TGTGCCAGTAGCGTTAGCGGGAGGGCCTGGTACGAGCAGTACTTC.

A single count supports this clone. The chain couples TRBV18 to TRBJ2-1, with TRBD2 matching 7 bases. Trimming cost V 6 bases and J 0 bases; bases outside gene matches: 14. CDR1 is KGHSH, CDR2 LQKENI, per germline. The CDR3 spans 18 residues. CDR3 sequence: CASSPFVAGEGSYNEQFF. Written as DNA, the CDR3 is TGTGCCAGCTCGCCATTTGTCGCGGGAGAAGGCTCCTACAATGAGCAGTTCTTC.

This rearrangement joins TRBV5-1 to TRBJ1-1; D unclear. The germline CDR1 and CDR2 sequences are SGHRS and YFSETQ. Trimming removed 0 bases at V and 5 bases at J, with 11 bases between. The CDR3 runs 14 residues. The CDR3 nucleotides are TGCGCCAGCAGCTTGGTAGAGGATTGGACTGAAGCTTTCTTT. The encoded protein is CASSLVEDWTEAFF.

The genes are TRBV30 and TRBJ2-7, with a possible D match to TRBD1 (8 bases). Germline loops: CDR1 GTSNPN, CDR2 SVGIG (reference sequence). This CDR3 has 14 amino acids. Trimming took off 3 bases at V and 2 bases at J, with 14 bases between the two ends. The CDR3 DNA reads TGTGCCTGGAGCTACACAGGGGGGGCCTACGAGCAGTACTTC. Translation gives CAWSYTGGAYEQYF. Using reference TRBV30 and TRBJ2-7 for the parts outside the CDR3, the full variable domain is SQTIHQWPATLVQPVGSPLSLECTVEGTSNPNLYWYRQAAGRGLQLLFYSVGIGQISSEVPQNLSASRPQDRQFILSSKKLLLSDSGFYLCAWSYTGGAYEQYFGPGTRLTVT.